This entry lists 11 T cell receptor beta chains sequenced from one sample in a study of regulatory T cells in long-lasting Graves disease (dated by TCRdb to the early 2020s). Receptor amplification or capture employed multiplex PCR. The sequencer listed for this sample is Illumina HiSeq 4000. CDR3 regions were amplified by Arm-PCR with iRepertoire HTBI primers to construct TCR beta libraries. TCRdb ran its own pipeline on the public reads, namely fastp trimming at Q25 and MiXCR clone calling, and kept in-frame beta chains. Every CDR3 protein is listed once, alongside the most common genes and DNA of its rows. The sample table lists under 800,000 distinct CDR3 sequences, roughly 15% of them with a count of one. The biggest ten clones account for around 19% of the sample. The meaning of the sample's time point label: newly diagnosed GD, antithyroid drugs for less than 3 months. For both TCR sequencing and RNA sequencing, RNA was extracted from PBMCs using TRIzol.

These data also featured in a second study, about T cells in Graves' hyperthyroidism and ophthalmopathy.

Specimen: peripheral blood mononuclear cells (PBMCs), collected at new diagnosis, from a patient treated with antithyroid drugs. The receptors were gathered from a woman aged 25 to 39 with Graves disease. Donor details come from another sample of the same person, matched by shared clones.

The table lists this clonotype with many counts. The chain combines TRBV27 with TRBJ1-1, with a tentative D call TRBD1 (5 bases). V was clipped by 0 bases and J by 1 base, with 21 bases between them. The CDR3 spans 19 residues. Germline CDR1 reads MNHEY; CDR2 reads SMNVEV (reference sequence). This CDR3 reads CASSLSALSGGVGNTEAFF. In DNA form, the CDR3 reads TGTGCCAGCAGTTTATCGGCCCTGAGCGGGGGAGTTGGGAACACTGAAGCTTTCTTT.

The chain couples TRBV28 to TRBJ2-2, with 12 bases that match TRBD1. From germline, CDR1 is MDHEN and CDR2 SYDVKM. The CDR3 extends over 15 amino acids. J lost 7 bases, V lost 6 bases, and 6 bases had no gene match. The CDR3, as DNA: TGTGCCAGCAGGTTCGGGACAGGGGGCGGCGGGGAGCTGTTTTTT. Protein product: CASRFGTGGGGELFF.

This rearrangement joins TRBV19 to TRBJ2-3, with 10 bases fitting TRBD2. The junction had 10 bases not matched to a gene; V was cut back by 4 bases and J by 3 bases. Germline CDR1 and CDR2: LNHDA and SQIVND (reference sequence). The CDR3 runs 17 residues. CDR3 coding DNA: TGTGCCAGTAGTAGAACAATACTAGCGGGGTTGACAGATACGCAGTATTTT. It translates to CASSRTILAGLTDTQYF.

This clonotype appeared many times. The J gene is TRBJ2-1, the V gene TRBV19; D gene ambiguous. The CDR3 is made up of 12 amino acids. V was cut by 9 bases and J by 4 bases, with 10 bases left in between. The germline V gene has CDR1 LNHDA and CDR2 SQIVND (reference sequence). The CDR3 protein is CASSISYNEQFF. DNA of the CDR3: TGTGCCAGCAGCATTTCGTACAATGAGCAGTTCTTC. The whole variable domain, remainder taken from reference TRBV19 and TRBJ2-1, is DGGITQSPKYLFRKEGQNVTLSCEQNLNHDAMYWYRQDPGQGLRLIYYSQIVNDFQKGDIAEGYSVSREKKESFPLTVTSAQKNPTAFYLCASSISYNEQFFGPGTRLTVL.

This clonotype was picked up many times. The chain links TRBV11-2 to TRBJ2-7, with TRBD1 identical over 7 bases. The CDR3 has 15 amino acids. The V gene end was trimmed by 4 bases and the J gene end by 1 base; junction bases not matched to a gene: 7. Per the germline V gene, CDR1 is SGHAT and CDR2 is FQNNGV. The CDR3 region is CASSSYRDSSYEQYF. CDR3 nucleotides: TGTGCCAGCAGCTCATACCGGGACAGTTCCTACGAGCAGTACTTC.

CDR3 residues: CASSPARTYNEQFF. Written as DNA, the CDR3 is TGTGCCAGCAGTCCCGCCCGGACTTACAATGAGCAGTTCTTC. V usage is TRBV6-1 and J usage is TRBJ2-1; D perhaps matches TRBD2 (5 bases). V gave up 5 bases and J gave up 4 bases, with 12 bases separating them. The CDR3 is 14 amino acids. From germline, CDR1 is MNHNS and CDR2 SASEGT.

This clonotype has a count of ten or more. The chain recombines TRBV28 with TRBJ1-1; a weak D match, TRBD1 (6 bases). This CDR3 is 12 amino acids long. Germline V gene data show CDR1 as MDHEN and CDR2 as SYDVKM. Trimming removed 3 bases at V and 11 bases at J, with 13 bases between. For the CDR3, the DNA is TGTGCCAGCAGTTTGGGGGGCGGGTCTGCTTTCTTT. This sequence encodes CASSLGGGSAFF. Variable domain in full (rest from reference TRBV28 and TRBJ1-1): DVKVTQSSRYLVKRTGEKVFLECVQDMDHENMFWYRQDPGLGLRLIYFSYDVKMKEKGDIPEGYSVSREKKERFSLILESASTNQTSMYLCASSLGGGSAFFGQGTRLTVV.

This CDR3 is CASSFPRDVWYGYTF. The CDR3 DNA sequence: TGTGCCAGCAGTTTCCCCAGGGACGTCTGGTATGGCTACACCTTC. This chain uses TRBV27 with TRBJ1-2; D might be TRBD1 (5 bases). CDR1 MNHEY and CDR2 SMNVEV come from the germline V gene (reference sequence). The CDR3 runs to 15 residues. V lost 3 bases and J 5 bases, leaving 16 bases between the germline ends.

Here the CDR3 reads CASTSDGTEAFF. CDR3 in DNA: TGTGCCAGCACCTCCGACGGCACTGAAGCTTTCTTT. V and J are TRBV7-6 and TRBJ1-1; D unclear. V was pared by 7 bases and J by 4 bases, with 10 bases between. The CDR3 loop spans 12 amino acids. Germline V gene lookup returns CDR1 SGHVS and CDR2 FNYEAQ.

Worth noting for this clonotype: This sequence may be a read error, since a much larger clone differs from it by one base. V gene TRBV5-1 combines with J gene TRBJ2-5; D remains ambiguous. Germline V gene sequence: CDR1 SGHRS, CDR2 YFSETQ. The CDR3 contains 16 residues. The germline V and J ends were trimmed by 0 bases and 2 bases, with 14 bases remaining between them. The CDR3, as DNA: TGCGCCAGCAGCTTGGCTGGCACATGGGCGCAAGAGACCCAGTACTTC. Translated: CASSLAGTWAQETQYF.

CDR3 sequence: CASSPLQGGVGGNQPQHF. The CDR3 bases are TGTGCCAGCAGTCCCCTTCAAGGGGGTGTAGGTGGCAATCAGCCCCAGCATTTT. This sequence joins TRBV27 and TRBJ1-5; D perhaps matches TRBD1 (6 bases). The V and J ends lost 5 bases and 2 bases respectively, with 22 bases between them. CDR3 size: 18 residues. From germline, CDR1 is MNHEY and CDR2 SMNVEV (reference sequence).